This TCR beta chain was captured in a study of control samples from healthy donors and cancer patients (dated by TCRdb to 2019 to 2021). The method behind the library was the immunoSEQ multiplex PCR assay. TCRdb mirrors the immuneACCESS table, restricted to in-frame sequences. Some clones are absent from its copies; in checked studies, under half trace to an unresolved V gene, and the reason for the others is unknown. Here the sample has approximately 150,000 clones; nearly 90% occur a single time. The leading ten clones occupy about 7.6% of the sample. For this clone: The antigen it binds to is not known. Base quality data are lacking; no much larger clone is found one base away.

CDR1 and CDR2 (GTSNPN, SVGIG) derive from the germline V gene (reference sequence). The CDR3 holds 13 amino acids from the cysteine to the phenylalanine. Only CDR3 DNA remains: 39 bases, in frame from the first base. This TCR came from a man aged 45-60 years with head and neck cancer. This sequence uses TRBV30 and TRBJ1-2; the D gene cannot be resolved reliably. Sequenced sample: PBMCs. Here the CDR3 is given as CVCTAIANYGYTF. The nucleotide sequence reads TGTGTCTGTACAGCAATCGCTAACTATGGCTACACCTTC.